This T cell receptor beta chain was recorded in a study of blood T cell repertoires in COVID-19. Study in general: In each case, the material was cDNA or gDNA derived from T cells, B-cell-depleted T cells, or PBMCs.

There are 17 residues in the CDR3. Germline-derived CDR1 and CDR2 are MNHEY and SMNVEV (reference sequence). Trimming took 3 bases from V and 6 from J; bases not matched to a gene: 9. Residents of about 25 US areas, aged roughly 18 to 89 years, made up the participants. Self-reported history from a screening survey and questionnaire set each donor's cohort. Libraries were prepared by immunoSEQ multiplex PCR; TCRdb keeps only in-frame clonotypes and omits some of them. This table holds 250,000 to 350,000 clones, roughly 87% found once. This receptor was identified in a woman between 18 and 29 years old who had recovered from COVID-19. The sample taken for sequencing was PBMCs or T cells enriched from blood (not recorded which). The rearrangement joins TRBV27 to TRBJ2-2, with 11 bases lining up with TRBD1. The CDR3 region has the DNA TGTGCCAGCAGTTTTGTGTGGGGACAGGGGGTGGCCGGGGAGCTGTTTTTT. It yields the protein CASSFVWGQGVAGELFF.